This entry describes one T cell receptor beta chain. Antigen unknown. Trimming stripped 5 bases from V and 0 bases from J, with 7 bases between. In germline, CDR1 is MNHNS, CDR2 SASEGT. This CDR3 is 14 amino acids long. The source of the sample is a study of vaccination and CD4 T cells after COVID-19. Sequence data for DNA of cultured CD4+ T cells were generated by the Oncomine TCR Beta short-read assay. A single record per CDR3 protein comes from TCRdb applying MiXCR to the PCR reads. The sample includes some 14,000 distinct CDR3 sequences, about 50% of them seen just once. The sample's treatment: approximately nine-day PBMC culture with coronavirus spike peptide pools or control peptides (ViraFEST assay).

The source is a human donor who had recovered from COVID-19. V usage is TRBV6-1 and J usage is TRBJ1-4; D gene unclear. The sample comprised CD4+ T cells from blood, cultured in vitro. The CDR3: CASSKSATNEKLFF. Written as DNA, the CDR3 is TGTGCCAGCAGTAAATCTGCAACTAATGAAAAACTGTTTTTT.